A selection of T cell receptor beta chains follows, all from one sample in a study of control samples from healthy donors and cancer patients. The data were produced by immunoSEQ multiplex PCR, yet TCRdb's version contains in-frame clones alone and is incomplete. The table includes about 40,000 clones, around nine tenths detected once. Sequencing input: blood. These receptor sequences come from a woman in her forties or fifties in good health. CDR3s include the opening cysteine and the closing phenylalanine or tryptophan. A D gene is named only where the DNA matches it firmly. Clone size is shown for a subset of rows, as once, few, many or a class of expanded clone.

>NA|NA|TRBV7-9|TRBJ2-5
CASSLEVQTQYF
TGTGCCAGCAGCTTAGAGGTCCAGACCCAGTACTTC
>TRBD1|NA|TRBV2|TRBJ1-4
CASRTRTGVGEKLFF
TGTGCCAGCAGGACGAGGACAGGGGTTGGGGAAAAACTGTTTTTT
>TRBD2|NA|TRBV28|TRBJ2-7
CASSLGTSGGHEQYF
TGTGCCAGCAGTTTAGGCACTAGCGGGGGGCACGAGCAGTACTTC
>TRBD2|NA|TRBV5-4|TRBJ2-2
CASSPLVSGMNTGELFF
TGTGCCAGCAGCCCCCTGGTTAGCGGGATGAATACCGGGGAGCTGTTTTTT
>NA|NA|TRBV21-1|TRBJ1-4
CASNTPGVNEKLFF
TGTGCCAGCAACACCCCGGGGGTCAATGAAAAACTGTTTTTT
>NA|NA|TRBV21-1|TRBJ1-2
CASSPTGNYGYTF
TGTGCCAGCAGCCCAACAGGGAACTATGGCTACACCTTC
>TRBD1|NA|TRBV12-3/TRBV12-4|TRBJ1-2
CASNRRGNYGYTF
TGTGCCAGCAACCGCAGGGGGAACTATGGCTACACCTTC
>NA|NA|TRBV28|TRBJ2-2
CASSLWGQGGNTGELFF
TGTGCCAGCAGTTTATGGGGGCAGGGGGGGAACACCGGGGAGCTGTTTTTT
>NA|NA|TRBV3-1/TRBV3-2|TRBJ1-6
CASSQATVAGFGSPLHF
TGTGCCAGCAGCCAAGCGACAGTCGCGGGCTTTGGTTCACCCCTCCACTTT
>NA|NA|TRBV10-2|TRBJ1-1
CASRADQPRGEAFF
TGCGCCAGCAGGGCGGACCAGCCCCGGGGGGAAGCTTTCTTT
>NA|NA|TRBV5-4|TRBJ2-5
CASSLAPTRGRETQYF
TGTGCCAGCAGCTTGGCCCCCACGCGAGGGCGAGAGACCCAGTACTTC
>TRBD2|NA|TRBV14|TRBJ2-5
CASSPLAGRQETQYF
TGTGCCAGCAGTCCACTAGCGGGGAGACAAGAGACCCAGTACTTC
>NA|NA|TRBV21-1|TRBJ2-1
CASSDPNGDREMDEQFF
TGTGCCAGCAGCGACCCTAATGGGGACAGGGAGATGGATGAGCAGTTCTTC
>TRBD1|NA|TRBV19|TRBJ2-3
CASSHRGLGTDTQYF
TGTGCCAGTAGCCACAGGGGGCTTGGCACAGATACGCAGTATTTT
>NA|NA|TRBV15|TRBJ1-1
CATRKNTEAFF
TGTGCCACCAGGAAGAACACTGAAGCTTTCTTT
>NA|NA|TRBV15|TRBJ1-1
CATSFSRTAEAFF
TGTGCCACCAGTTTTAGTCGGACAGCTGAAGCTTTCTTT
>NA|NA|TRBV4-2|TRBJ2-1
CASSLGRSNNEQFF
TGTGCCAGCAGCCTCGGCAGATCCAACAATGAGCAGTTCTTC
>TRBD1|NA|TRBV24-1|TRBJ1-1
CATSPTGGFTEAFF
TGTGCCACCAGCCCGACAGGGGGCTTCACTGAAGCTTTCTTT
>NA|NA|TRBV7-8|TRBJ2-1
CASSPGATSYNEQFF
TGTGCCAGCAGCCCCGGGGCCACCTCCTACAATGAGCAGTTCTTC
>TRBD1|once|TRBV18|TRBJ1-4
CASSQPGQLATNEKLFF
TGTGCCAGCTCACAACCGGGACAGCTTGCAACTAATGAAAAACTGTTTTTT
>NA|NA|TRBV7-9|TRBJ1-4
CASSSYSATNEKLFF
TGTGCCAGCAGCTCCTACAGTGCAACTAATGAAAAACTGTTTTTT
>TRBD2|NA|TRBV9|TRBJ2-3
CASSGSGVTDTQYF
TGTGCCAGCAGCGGTAGCGGGGTCACAGATACGCAGTATTTT
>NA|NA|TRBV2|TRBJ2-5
CASRPGSQETQYF
TGTGCCAGCAGGCCGGGCTCGCAAGAGACCCAGTACTTC
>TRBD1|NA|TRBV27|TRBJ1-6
CASREQSYRGSPLHF
TGTGCCAGCAGAGAACAATCCTACAGGGGTTCACCCCTCCACTTT
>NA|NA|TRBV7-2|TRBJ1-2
CASSLVYRGEGYTF
TGTGCCAGCAGCTTAGTATATAGGGGGGAGGGCTACACCTTC
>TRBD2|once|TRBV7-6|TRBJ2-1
CASSPGLGGSYNEQFF
TGTGCCAGCAGCCCGGGACTAGGAGGTTCCTACAATGAGCAGTTCTTC
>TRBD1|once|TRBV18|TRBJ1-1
CASSHMTGDTEAFF
TGTGCCAGCTCACACATGACAGGGGACACTGAAGCTTTCTTT
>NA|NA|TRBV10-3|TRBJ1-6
CAIGSGYNSPLHF
TGTGCCATAGGGTCGGGCTATAATTCACCCCTCCACTTT
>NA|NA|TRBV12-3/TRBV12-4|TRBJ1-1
CASSPHRDLGAFF
TGTGCCAGCAGTCCCCACAGGGACCTGGGCGCTTTCTTT
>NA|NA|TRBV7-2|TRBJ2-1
CASSLGSGSYNEQFF
TGTGCCAGCAGCTTGGGGTCAGGTTCCTACAATGAGCAGTTCTTC
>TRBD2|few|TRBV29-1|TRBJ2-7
CSVDGLSGGAYEQYF
TGCAGCGTTGATGGATTGAGCGGGGGGGCATACGAGCAGTACTTC
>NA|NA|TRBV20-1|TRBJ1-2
CSARGTGGYTF
TGCAGTGCTAGAGGTACAGGGGGCTACACCTTC
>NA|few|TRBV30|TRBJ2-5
CAWSSPPGPTTQYF
TGTGCCTGGAGTTCACCTCCGGGACCGACGACCCAGTACTTC
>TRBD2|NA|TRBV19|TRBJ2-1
CASSLAGETYNEQFF
TGTGCCAGTAGCCTAGCGGGGGAGACCTACAATGAGCAGTTCTTC
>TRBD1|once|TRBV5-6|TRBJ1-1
CASSSLNRDRRRPEAFF
TGTGCCAGCAGCTCGTTGAACCGGGACAGGAGGAGACCTGAAGCTTTCTTT
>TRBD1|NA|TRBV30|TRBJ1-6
CAWSVGRGDSPLHF
TGTGCCTGGAGTGTGGGCAGGGGGGATTCACCCCTCCACTTT
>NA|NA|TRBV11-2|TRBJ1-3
CASSLVPRSSGNTIYF
TGTGCCAGCAGCTTAGTACCCAGGTCCTCTGGAAACACCATATATTTT
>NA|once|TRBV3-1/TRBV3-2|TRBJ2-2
CASSLLSGRNTGELFF
TGTGCCAGCAGCCTGTTAAGCGGCCGGAACACCGGGGAGCTGTTTTTT
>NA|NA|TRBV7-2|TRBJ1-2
CASSPRGDSNYGYTF
TGTGCCAGCAGCCCCCGGGGGGACTCAAACTATGGCTACACCTTC
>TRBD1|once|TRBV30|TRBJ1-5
CAWSDRGPVLTCQPQHF
TGTGCCTGGAGCGACAGGGGGCCGGTATTAACCTGTCAGCCCCAGCATTTT
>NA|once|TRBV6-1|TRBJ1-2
CASSEAEVFIQGNYGYTF
TGTGCCAGCAGTGAAGCGGAAGTATTTATACAGGGAAACTATGGCTACACCTTC
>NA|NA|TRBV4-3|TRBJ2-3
CASSQEPPGSTDTQYF
TGCGCCAGCAGCCAAGAACCCCCCGGGAGCACAGATACGCAGTATTTT
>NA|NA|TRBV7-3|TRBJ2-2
CASSLLLAQTGSHTGELFF
TGTGCCAGCAGCTTACTTCTCGCCCAAACCGGGAGTCACACCGGGGAGCTGTTTTTT
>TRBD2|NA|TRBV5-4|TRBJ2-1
CASSTSGGAYNEQFF
TGTGCCAGCAGCACGAGCGGGGGGGCGTACAATGAGCAGTTCTTC
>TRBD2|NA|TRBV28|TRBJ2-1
CASSAGLAVIYNEQFF
TGTGCCAGCAGTGCCGGACTAGCGGTGATTTACAATGAGCAGTTCTTC
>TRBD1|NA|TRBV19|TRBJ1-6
CASNWGGQGNSPLHF
TGTGCCAGTAATTGGGGGGGACAGGGAAATTCACCCCTCCACTTT
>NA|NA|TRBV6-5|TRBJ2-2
CASSLGQTTGELFF
TGTGCCAGCAGTCTCGGACAGACCACCGGGGAGCTGTTTTTT
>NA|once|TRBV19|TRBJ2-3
CASSSRVTTDTQYF
TGTGCCAGTAGTAGCAGGGTTACCACAGATACGCAGTATTTT
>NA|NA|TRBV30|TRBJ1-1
CAGTTSLGAANTEAFF
TGTGCGGGGACGACGTCGTTGGGGGCGGCGAACACTGAAGCTTTCTTT
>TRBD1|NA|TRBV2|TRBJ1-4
CASKGTGATNEKLFF
TGTGCCAGCAAGGGGACAGGGGCAACTAATGAAAAACTGTTTTTT
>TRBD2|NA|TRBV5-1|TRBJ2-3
CARSCAAGGDADTQYF
TGCGCCCGCAGCTGCGCAGCGGGGGGGGACGCAGATACGCAGTATTTT
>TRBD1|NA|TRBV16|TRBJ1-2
CASSQSGRGRGYTF
TGTGCCAGCAGCCAATCGGGTAGGGGGCGAGGCTACACCTTC
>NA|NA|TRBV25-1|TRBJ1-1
CASSESGPNTEAFF
TGTGCCAGCAGTGAGAGCGGCCCGAACACTGAAGCTTTCTTT
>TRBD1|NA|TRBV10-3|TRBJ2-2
CAILQGASGELFF
TGTGCCATTCTACAGGGGGCTTCCGGGGAGCTGTTTTTT